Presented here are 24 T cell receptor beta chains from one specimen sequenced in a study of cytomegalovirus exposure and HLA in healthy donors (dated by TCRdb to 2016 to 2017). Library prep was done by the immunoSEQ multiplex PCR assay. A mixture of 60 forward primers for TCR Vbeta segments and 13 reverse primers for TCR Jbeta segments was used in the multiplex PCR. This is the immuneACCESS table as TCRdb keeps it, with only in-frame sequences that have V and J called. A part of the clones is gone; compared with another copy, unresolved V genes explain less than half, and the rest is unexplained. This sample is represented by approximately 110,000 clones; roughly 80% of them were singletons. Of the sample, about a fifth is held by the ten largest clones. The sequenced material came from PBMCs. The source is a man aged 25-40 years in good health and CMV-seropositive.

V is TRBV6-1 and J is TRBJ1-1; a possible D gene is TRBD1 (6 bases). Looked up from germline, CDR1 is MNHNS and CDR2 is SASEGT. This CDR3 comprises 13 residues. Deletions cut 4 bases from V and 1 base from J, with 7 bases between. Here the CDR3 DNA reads TGTGCCAGCAGTGGACAGGCGAACACTGAAGCTTTCTTT. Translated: CASSGQANTEAFF.

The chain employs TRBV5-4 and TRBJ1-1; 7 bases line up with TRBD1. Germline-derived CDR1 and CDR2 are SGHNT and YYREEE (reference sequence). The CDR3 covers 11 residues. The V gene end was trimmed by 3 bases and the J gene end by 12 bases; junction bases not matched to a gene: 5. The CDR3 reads CASSSPGGTFF. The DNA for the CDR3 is TGTGCCAGCAGCTCGCCAGGGGGGACTTTCTTT.

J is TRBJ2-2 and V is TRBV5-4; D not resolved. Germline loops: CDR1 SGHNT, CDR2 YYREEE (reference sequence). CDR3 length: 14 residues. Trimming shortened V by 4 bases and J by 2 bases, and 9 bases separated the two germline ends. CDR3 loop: CASSQSINTGELFF. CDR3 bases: TGTGCCAGCAGCCAATCCATTAACACCGGGGAGCTGTTTTTT. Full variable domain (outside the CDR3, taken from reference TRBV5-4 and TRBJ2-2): ETGVTQSPTHLIKTRGQQVTLRCSSQSGHNTVSWYQQALGQGPQFIFQYYREEENGRGNFPPRFSGLQFPNYSSELNVNALELDDSALYLCASSQSINTGELFFGEGSRLTVL.

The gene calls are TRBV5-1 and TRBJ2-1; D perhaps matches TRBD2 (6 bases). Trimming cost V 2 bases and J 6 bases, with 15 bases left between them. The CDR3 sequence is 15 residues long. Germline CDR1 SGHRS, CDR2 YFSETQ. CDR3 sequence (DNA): TGCGCCAGCAGCTTTTTCGCGGGGTCAACCAATGAGCAGTTCTTC. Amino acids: CASSFFAGSTNEQFF.

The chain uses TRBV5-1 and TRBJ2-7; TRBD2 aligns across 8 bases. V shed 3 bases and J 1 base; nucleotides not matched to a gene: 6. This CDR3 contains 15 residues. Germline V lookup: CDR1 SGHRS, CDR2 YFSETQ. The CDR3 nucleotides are TGCGCCAGCAGCTCCAGCGGGGGCAGGTCCTACGAGCAGTACTTC. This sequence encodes CASSSSGGRSYEQYF.

CDR3 in amino acids: CAISTQGANTEAFF. The DNA for the CDR3 is TGTGCCATCTCTACACAGGGGGCGAACACTGAAGCTTTCTTT. The chain carries TRBV10-3 and TRBJ1-1; 9 bases fit TRBD1. The J segment lost 1 base and the V segment lost 8 bases, leaving 5 bases of the junction unmatched. The V gene's germline CDR1 is ENHRY and CDR2 SYGVKD. The CDR3 has 14 amino acids.

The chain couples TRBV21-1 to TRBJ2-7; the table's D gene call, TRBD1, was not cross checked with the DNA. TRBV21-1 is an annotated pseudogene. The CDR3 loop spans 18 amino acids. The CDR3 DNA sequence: TGTGCCAGCAGCAAAGAGAATCCGGGACAGGGTTCCTTGGACGAGCAGTACGTC. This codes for CASSKENPGQGSLDEQYV.

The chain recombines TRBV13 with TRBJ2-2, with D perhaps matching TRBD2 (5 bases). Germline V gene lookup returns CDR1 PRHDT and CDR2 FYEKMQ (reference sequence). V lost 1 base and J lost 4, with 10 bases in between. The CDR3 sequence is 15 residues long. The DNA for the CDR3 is TGTGCCAGCAGCTTAGAGGGAGCCGGCACCGGGGAGCTGTTTTTT. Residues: CASSLEGAGTGELFF.

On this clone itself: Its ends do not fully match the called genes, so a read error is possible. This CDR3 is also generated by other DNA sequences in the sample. CDR3 loop: CASSLDTGNPLDSPLHF. DNA for the CDR3: TGTGCCAGCAGTTTGGATACAGGAAACCCGCTCGATTCCCCCCTCCACTTT. This rearrangement joins TRBV28 to TRBJ1-6; D may be TRBD1 (5 bases). CDR3 length equals 17 residues. Germline loops: CDR1 MDHEN, CDR2 SYDVKM.

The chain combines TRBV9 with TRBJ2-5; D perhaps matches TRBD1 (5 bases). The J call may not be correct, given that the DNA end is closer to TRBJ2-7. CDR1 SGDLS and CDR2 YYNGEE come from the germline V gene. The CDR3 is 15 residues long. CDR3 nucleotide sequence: TGTGCCAGCAGCGTAGGATTTTCAGGGTCCTACGAGCAGTACTTC. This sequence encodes CASSVGFSGSYEQYF.

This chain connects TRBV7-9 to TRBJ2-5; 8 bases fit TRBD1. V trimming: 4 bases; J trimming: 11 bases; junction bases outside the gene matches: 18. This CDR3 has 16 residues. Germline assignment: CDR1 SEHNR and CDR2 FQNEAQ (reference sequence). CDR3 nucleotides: TGTGCCAGCAGCTCATCTAGGACAGGGAAGGCGGAGGAGCAGTACTTC. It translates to CASSSSRTGKAEEQYF.

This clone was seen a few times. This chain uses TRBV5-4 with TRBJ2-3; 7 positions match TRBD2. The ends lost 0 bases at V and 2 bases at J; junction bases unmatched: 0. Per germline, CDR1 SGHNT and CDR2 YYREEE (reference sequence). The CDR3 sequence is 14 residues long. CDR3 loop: CASSLERDTDTQYF. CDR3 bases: TGTGCCAGCAGCTTGGAGCGGGACACAGATACGCAGTATTTT.

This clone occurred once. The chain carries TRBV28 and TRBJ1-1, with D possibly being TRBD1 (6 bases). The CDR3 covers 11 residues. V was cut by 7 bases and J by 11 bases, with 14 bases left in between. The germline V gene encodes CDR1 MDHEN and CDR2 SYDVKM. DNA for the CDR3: TGTGCCAGCACCACATGGGGGCGGGCTTTCTTT. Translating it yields CASTTWGRAFF.

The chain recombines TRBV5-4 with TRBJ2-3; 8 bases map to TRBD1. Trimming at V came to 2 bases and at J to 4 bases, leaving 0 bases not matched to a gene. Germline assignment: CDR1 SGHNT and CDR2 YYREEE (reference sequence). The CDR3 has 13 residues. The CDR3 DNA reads TGTGCCAGCAGCTTACAGGGGGCAGATACGCAGTATTTT. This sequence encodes CASSLQGADTQYF.

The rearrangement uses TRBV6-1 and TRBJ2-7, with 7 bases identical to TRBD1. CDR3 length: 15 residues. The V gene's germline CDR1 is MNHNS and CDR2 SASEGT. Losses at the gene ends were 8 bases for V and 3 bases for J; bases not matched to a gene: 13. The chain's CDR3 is CASRRIRDSFYEQYV. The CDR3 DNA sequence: TGTGCCAGCCGGAGGATACGGGACAGCTTCTACGAGCAGTACGTC.

CDR3 amino acids: CASSKTGLAGDIDEQFF. The CDR3 DNA sequence: TGTGCCAGCAGCAAAACGGGACTAGCGGGAGACATCGATGAGCAGTTCTTC. V usage is TRBV5-5 and J usage is TRBJ2-1; 14 bases fit TRBD2. This CDR3 has 17 residues. V lost 4 bases and J lost 8; bases outside the gene matches: 11. CDR1 is SGHKS and CDR2 is YYEKEE in the germline V gene (reference sequence).

The CDR3 sequence is CASSIGTSVSGETQYF. In DNA form, the CDR3 reads TGCGCCAGCAGCATTGGGACTAGCGTGAGTGGGGAGACCCAGTACTTC. The chain has TRBV5-1 and TRBJ2-5, with 10 bases that match TRBD2. Germline V lookup: CDR1 SGHRS, CDR2 YFSETQ. V gave up 4 bases and J gave up 5 bases; unmatched junction bases: 11. The length of the CDR3 is 16 residues.

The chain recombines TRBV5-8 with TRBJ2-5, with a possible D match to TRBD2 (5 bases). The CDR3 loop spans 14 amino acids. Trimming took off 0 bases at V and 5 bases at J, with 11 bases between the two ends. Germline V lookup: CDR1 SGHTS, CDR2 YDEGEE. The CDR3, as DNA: TGTGCCAGCAGCTTGGCGCACCGCGGGGAGACCCAGTACTTC. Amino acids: CASSLAHRGETQYF.

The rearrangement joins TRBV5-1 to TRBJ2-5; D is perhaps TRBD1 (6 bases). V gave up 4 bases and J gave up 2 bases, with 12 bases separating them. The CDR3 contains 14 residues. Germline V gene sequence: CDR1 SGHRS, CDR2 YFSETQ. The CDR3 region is CASSITGYQETQYF. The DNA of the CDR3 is TGCGCCAGCAGCATTACAGGGTATCAAGAGACCCAGTACTTC.

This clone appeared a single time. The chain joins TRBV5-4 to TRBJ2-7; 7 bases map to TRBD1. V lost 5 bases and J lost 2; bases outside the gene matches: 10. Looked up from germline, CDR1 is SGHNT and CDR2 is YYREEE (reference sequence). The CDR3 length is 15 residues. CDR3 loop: CASSSSPGQPYEQYV. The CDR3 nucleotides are TGTGCCAGCAGTTCTTCACCGGGACAGCCCTACGAGCAGTACGTC.

The CDR3 spells CASSSVADTQYF. The CDR3 region has the DNA TGTGCCAGCAGTTCGGTCGCAGATACGCAGTATTTT. The J gene is TRBJ2-3, the V gene TRBV5-4; D uncertain. The V and J ends lost 5 bases and 4 bases respectively, with 8 bases between them. The CDR3 has 12 residues. Germline assignment: CDR1 SGHNT and CDR2 YYREEE (reference sequence). The full variable domain, with the rest looked up from reference TRBV5-4 and TRBJ2-3, is ETGVTQSPTHLIKTRGQQVTLRCSSQSGHNTVSWYQQALGQGPQFIFQYYREEENGRGNFPPRFSGLQFPNYSSELNVNALELDDSALYLCASSSVADTQYFGPGTRLTVL.

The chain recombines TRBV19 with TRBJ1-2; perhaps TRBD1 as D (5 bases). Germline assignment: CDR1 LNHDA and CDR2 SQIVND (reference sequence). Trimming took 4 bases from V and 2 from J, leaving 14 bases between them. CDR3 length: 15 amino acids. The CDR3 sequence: CASSTKSEGNYGYTF. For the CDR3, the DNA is TGTGCCAGTAGTACGAAATCGGAGGGGAACTATGGCTACACCTTC.

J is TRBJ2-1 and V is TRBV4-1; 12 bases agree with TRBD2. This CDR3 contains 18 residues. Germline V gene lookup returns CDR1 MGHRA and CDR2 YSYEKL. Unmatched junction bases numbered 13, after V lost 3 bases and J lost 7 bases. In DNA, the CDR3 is TGCGCCAGCAGCCACCGATCTTGGCGTGGGACTAGCGGGAATGAGCAGTTCTTC. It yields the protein CASSHRSWRGTSGNEQFF.

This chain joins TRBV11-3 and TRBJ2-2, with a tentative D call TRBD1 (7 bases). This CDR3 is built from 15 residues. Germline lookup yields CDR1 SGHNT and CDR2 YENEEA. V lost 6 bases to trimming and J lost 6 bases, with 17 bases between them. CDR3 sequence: CASRQGGAGSGELFF. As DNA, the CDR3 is TGTGCCAGCAGGCAAGGGGGCGCGGGGTCCGGGGAGCTGTTTTTT.